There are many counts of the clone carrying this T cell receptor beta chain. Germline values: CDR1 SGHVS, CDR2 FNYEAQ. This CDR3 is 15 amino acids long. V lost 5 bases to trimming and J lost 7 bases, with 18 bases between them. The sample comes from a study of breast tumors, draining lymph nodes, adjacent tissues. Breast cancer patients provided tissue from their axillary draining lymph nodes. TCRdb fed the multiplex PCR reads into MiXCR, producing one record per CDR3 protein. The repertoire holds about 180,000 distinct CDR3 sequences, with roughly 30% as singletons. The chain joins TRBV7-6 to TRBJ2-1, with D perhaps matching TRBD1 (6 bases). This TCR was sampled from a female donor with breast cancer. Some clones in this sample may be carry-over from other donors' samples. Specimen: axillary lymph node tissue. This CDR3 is CASSRLTGTSNEQFF. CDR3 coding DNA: TGTGCCAGCAGCCGTTTAACCGGGACAAGTAATGAGCAGTTCTTC.